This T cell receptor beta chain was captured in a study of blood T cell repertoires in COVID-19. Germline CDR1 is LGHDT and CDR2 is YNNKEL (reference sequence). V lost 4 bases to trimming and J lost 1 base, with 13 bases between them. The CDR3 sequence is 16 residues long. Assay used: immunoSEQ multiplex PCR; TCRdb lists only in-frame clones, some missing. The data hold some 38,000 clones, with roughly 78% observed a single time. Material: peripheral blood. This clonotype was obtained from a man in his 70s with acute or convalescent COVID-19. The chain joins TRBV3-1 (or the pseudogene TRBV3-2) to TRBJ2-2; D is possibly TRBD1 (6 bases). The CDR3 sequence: CASSPTGTMNTGELFF. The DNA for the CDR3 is TGTGCCAGCAGCCCCACCGGGACAATGAACACCGGGGAGCTGTTTTTT.